These T cell receptor beta chains were read from a single sample in a study of CD8+CD57+ T cells in acquired aplastic anemia. Each CDR3 protein gets one entry after TCRdb re-called the reads with MiXCR. The table shows hundreds of thousands of distinct CDR3 sequences, with over 25% occurring only once. Sequencing was performed on sorted CD4+, CD8+, or CD8+CD57+ T cells (not recorded which) from PBMCs. These receptors were obtained from a human donor with aplastic anemia. Each CDR3 is given with its conserved first and last residue. A D gene is named only where the DNA matches it firmly. Expanded clones get a size class; other rows say once, few or many, or leave the size out.

clone size: many; V gene: TRBV29-1; D gene: TRBD1; J gene: TRBJ1-2; CDR3 protein: CSGTIQGGTGYTF; CDR3 DNA: TGCAGCGGGACCATACAGGGGGGAACTGGCTACACCTTC
clone size: -; V gene: TRBV15; D gene: -; J gene: TRBJ1-3; CDR3 protein: CATSTAGNTIYF; CDR3 DNA: TGTGCCACCAGCACCGCAGGGAACACCATATATTTT
clone size: few; V gene: TRBV6-5; D gene: -; J gene: TRBJ2-7; CDR3 protein: CASSYSARGPSYEQYF; CDR3 DNA: TGTGCCAGCAGTTACTCAGCGCGGGGGCCGTCCTACGAGCAGTACTTC
clone size: many; V gene: TRBV19; D gene: TRBD1; J gene: TRBJ2-7; CDR3 protein: CASSPTGGEQYF; CDR3 DNA: TGTGCCAGTAGTCCCACAGGGGGCGAGCAGTACTTC
clone size: -; V gene: TRBV24-1; D gene: TRBD1; J gene: TRBJ1-1; CDR3 protein: CASRGMNTEAFF; CDR3 DNA: TGTGCCAGCAGGGGGATGAACACTGAAGCTTTCTTT
clone size: few; V gene: TRBV20-1; D gene: -; J gene: TRBJ2-3; CDR3 protein: CSARGADSTDTQYF; CDR3 DNA: TGCAGTGCTAGAGGAGCGGACAGCACAGATACGCAGTATTTT
clone size: -; V gene: TRBV19; D gene: TRBD2; J gene: TRBJ2-5; CDR3 protein: CASSITLALNGETQYF; CDR3 DNA: TGTGCCAGTAGTATCACACTAGCGCTAAACGGGGAGACCCAGTACTTC
clone size: many; V gene: TRBV29-1; D gene: -; J gene: TRBJ2-2; CDR3 protein: CSAGRRNTGELFF; CDR3 DNA: TGCAGCGCTGGGCGCAGAAACACCGGGGAGCTGTTTTTT
clone size: -; V gene: TRBV6-1; D gene: TRBD1; J gene: TRBJ2-7; CDR3 protein: CASSPTGTGDTYEQYF; CDR3 DNA: TGTGCCAGCAGCCCGACAGGGACAGGGGATACCTACGAGCAGTACTTC
clone size: -; V gene: TRBV11-3; D gene: -; J gene: TRBJ2-7; CDR3 protein: CASSRVGAYEQYF; CDR3 DNA: TGTGCCAGCAGCCGAGTGGGGGCCTACGAGCAGTACTTC
clone size: many; V gene: TRBV7-9; D gene: TRBD2; J gene: TRBJ2-7; CDR3 protein: CASSQGLADTYEQYF; CDR3 DNA: TGTGCCAGCAGCCAGGGACTAGCGGATACCTACGAGCAGTACTTC
clone size: -; V gene: TRBV6-6; D gene: -; J gene: TRBJ1-1; CDR3 protein: CASTIDSYYTEAFF; CDR3 DNA: TGTGCCAGCACCATTGACAGCTACTACACTGAAGCTTTCTTT
clone size: -; V gene: TRBV10-3; D gene: -; J gene: TRBJ1-2; CDR3 protein: CASSTGGGTYTF; CDR3 DNA: TGTGCCAGCAGCACGGGGGGGGGGACCTACACCTTC
clone size: once; V gene: TRBV9; D gene: TRBD1; J gene: TRBJ1-2; CDR3 protein: CASSAGTGGFTF; CDR3 DNA: TGTGCCAGCAGCGCCGGGACAGGGGGCTTCACCTTC
clone size: many; V gene: TRBV7-3; D gene: -; J gene: TRBJ2-5; CDR3 protein: CASSLAAGLQETQYF; CDR3 DNA: TGTGCCAGCAGCTTAGCGGCAGGGCTCCAAGAGACCCAGTACTTC
clone size: -; V gene: TRBV10-3; D gene: -; J gene: TRBJ2-5; CDR3 protein: CAISESDGGQPQYF; CDR3 DNA: TGTGCCATCAGTGAGAGCGACGGGGGGCAGCCCCAGTACTTC
clone size: many; V gene: TRBV7-9; D gene: -; J gene: TRBJ1-2; CDR3 protein: CASSLLGTGGYTF; CDR3 DNA: TGTGCCAGCAGCTTATTGGGGACTGGTGGCTACACCTTC
clone size: -; V gene: TRBV29-1; D gene: TRBD1; J gene: TRBJ2-7; CDR3 protein: CSASGQGPYEQYF; CDR3 DNA: TGCAGCGCCTCGGGACAGGGACCCTACGAGCAGTACTTC
clone size: -; V gene: TRBV6-4; D gene: -; J gene: TRBJ2-5; CDR3 protein: CASSFRPRGETQYF; CDR3 DNA: TGTGCCAGCAGCTTCCGTCCCAGGGGAGAGACCCAGTACTTC
clone size: few; V gene: TRBV12-3/TRBV12-4; D gene: -; J gene: TRBJ1-5; CDR3 protein: CASSPLWGGNQPQHF; CDR3 DNA: TGTGCCAGCAGCCCGCTTTGGGGGGGCAATCAGCCCCAGCATTTT
clone size: -; V gene: TRBV19; D gene: -; J gene: TRBJ1-6; CDR3 protein: CASSYPAGQINSPLHF; CDR3 DNA: TGTGCCAGCAGTTATCCGGCGGGTCAGATAAATTCACCCCTCCACTTT
clone size: many; V gene: TRBV19; D gene: TRBD1; J gene: TRBJ1-5; CDR3 protein: CASSIRGQGNQPQHF; CDR3 DNA: TGTGCCAGTAGTATAAGGGGACAGGGTAATCAGCCCCAGCATTTT
clone size: -; V gene: TRBV2; D gene: -; J gene: TRBJ1-2; CDR3 protein: CASTLMGVWGYTF; CDR3 DNA: TGTGCCAGCACCCTCATGGGGGTTTGGGGCTACACCTTC
clone size: many; V gene: TRBV6-1; D gene: -; J gene: TRBJ1-6; CDR3 protein: CASRGPVGSPLHF; CDR3 DNA: TGTGCCAGCAGGGGACCCGTAGGCTCACCCCTCCACTTT
clone size: -; V gene: TRBV15; D gene: TRBD2; J gene: TRBJ2-7; CDR3 protein: CATSGRSGRLYEQYF; CDR3 DNA: TGCGCCACCAGCGGACGTAGCGGGAGGCTCTACGAGCAGTACTTC
clone size: -; V gene: TRBV25-1; D gene: -; J gene: TRBJ1-6; CDR3 protein: CASSDSAVGGNSPLHF; CDR3 DNA: TGTGCCAGCAGTGACTCTGCGGTTGGTGGGAATTCACCCCTCCACTTT
clone size: -; V gene: TRBV29-1; D gene: -; J gene: TRBJ1-4; CDR3 protein: CSSVRSRAVAALNEKLFF; CDR3 DNA: TGCAGCTCCGTTCGGAGTAGGGCTGTTGCGGCTCTTAATGAAAAACTGTTTTTT
clone size: -; V gene: TRBV15; D gene: TRBD1; J gene: TRBJ1-6; CDR3 protein: CATSGLDRGRNSPLHF; CDR3 DNA: TGTGCCACCAGCGGACTGGACAGGGGGCGGAATTCACCCCTCCACTTT
clone size: -; V gene: TRBV19; D gene: -; J gene: TRBJ1-5; CDR3 protein: CASSPRGEYQPQHF; CDR3 DNA: TGTGCCAGTAGCCCTCGGGGGGAGTATCAGCCCCAGCATTTT
clone size: -; V gene: TRBV19; D gene: -; J gene: TRBJ1-2; CDR3 protein: CASTGQGLYGYTF; CDR3 DNA: TGTGCCAGTACCGGGCAGGGGCTCTATGGCTACACCTTC